Included here is one TCR beta chain sequence, with context. No antigen is known for it. V was pared by 2 bases and J by 7 bases, with 14 bases between. The CDR3 consists of 14 residues. CDR1 and CDR2 (germline): ENHRY, SYGVKD. Clones were sequenced by immunoSEQ multiplex PCR, and TCRdb holds only the in-frame ones, with some missing. The sample has under 70,000 clones; about 64% are singletons. Every patient relapsed after autologous stem cell transplantation, and brentuximab vedotin exposure varied. This entry comes from a study of PD-1 blockade in classical Hodgkin lymphoma. Study background: With a 2-week interval, patients received intravenous nivolumab at 3 mg/kg. The study's findings and limits: Those achieving complete response showed baseline diversity like newly diagnosed patients.

This receptor was taken from a human donor with classical Hodgkin lymphoma. The gene calls are TRBV10-3 and TRBJ2-5; maybe TRBD2 (5 bases). The starting material was peripheral blood mononuclear cells (PBMCs), obtained before the second cycle of nivolumab. CDR3 region: CAISENEGRGTQYF. In DNA form, the CDR3 reads TGTGCCATCAGTGAGAACGAGGGTAGAGGGACCCAGTACTTC.